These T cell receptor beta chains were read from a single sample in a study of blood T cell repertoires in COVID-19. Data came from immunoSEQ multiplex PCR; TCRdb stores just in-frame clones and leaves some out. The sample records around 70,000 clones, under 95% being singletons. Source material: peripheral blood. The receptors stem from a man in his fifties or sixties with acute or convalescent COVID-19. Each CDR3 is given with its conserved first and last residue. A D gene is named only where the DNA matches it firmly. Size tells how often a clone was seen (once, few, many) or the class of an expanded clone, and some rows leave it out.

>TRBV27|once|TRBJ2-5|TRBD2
TGTGCCAGCAGTCCCCGGACTAGCGGGGGATATGAGACCCAGTACTTC
CASSPRTSGGYETQYF
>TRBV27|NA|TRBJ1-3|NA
TGTGCCACCCAATCTTCTGGCGGAAACACCATATATTTT
CATQSSGGNTIYF
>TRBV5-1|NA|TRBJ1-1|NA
TGCGCCAGCAGTGTTAGTCCGGGGAGGGGCCACGAAGCTTTCTTT
CASSVSPGRGHEAFF
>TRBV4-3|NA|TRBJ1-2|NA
TGCGCCAGCAGCCAAAGCAGGGTGGACTATGGCTACACCTTC
CASSQSRVDYGYTF
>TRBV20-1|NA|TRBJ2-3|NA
TGCAGTGCTAGTAGCGGACGCGCAGATACGCAGTATTTT
CSASSGRADTQYF
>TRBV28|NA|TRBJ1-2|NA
TGTGCCACCGACACAGGGATTAACTATGGCTACACCTTC
CATDTGINYGYTF
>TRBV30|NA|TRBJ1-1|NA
TGTGCCTGGAGTGTAACGGAGGACACTGAAGCTTTCTTT
CAWSVTEDTEAFF
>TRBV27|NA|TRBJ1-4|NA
TGTGCCAGCAGTTTGTTGGGGGGGAATGAAAAACTGTTTTTT
CASSLLGGNEKLFF
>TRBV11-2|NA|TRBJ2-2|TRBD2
TGTGCCAGCAGCTTATCGTTTTCTAGCGGTCACACCGGGGAGCTGTTTTTT
CASSLSFSSGHTGELFF
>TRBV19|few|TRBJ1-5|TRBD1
TGTGCCAGTAGTACCCGGGGACAGGGCAGGAGTCAGCCCCAGCATTTT
CASSTRGQGRSQPQHF
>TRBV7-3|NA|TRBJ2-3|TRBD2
TGTGCCAGCAGCTCACTGGGGGGGACTAGCGGAAGCACAGATACGCAGTATTTT
CASSSLGGTSGSTDTQYF
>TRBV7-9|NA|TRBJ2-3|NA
TGTGCCAGCAGCTACCTGGGCGATACGCAGTATTTT
CASSYLGDTQYF
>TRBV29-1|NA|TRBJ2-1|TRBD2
TGCAGCGTCCCAAGGGTTAGCGGGGGGGACTCCTACAATGAGCAGTTCTTC
CSVPRVSGGDSYNEQFF
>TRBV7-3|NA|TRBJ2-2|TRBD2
TGTGCCAGCAGCTATAGCGGGAGGGCGACGAACACCGGGGAGCTGTTTTTT
CASSYSGRATNTGELFF
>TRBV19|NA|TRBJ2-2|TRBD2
TGTGCCTCGGGACTAGCGGAGGGGGCCGGGGAGCTGTTTTTT
CASGLAEGAGELFF
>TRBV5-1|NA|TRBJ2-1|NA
TGCGCCAGCAGCTTTGGAATGACAGGAGCCTACAATGAGCAGTTCTTC
CASSFGMTGAYNEQFF
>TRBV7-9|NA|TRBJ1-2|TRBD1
TGTGCCAGCAGCCGACGGCAGGGGGCGGTGGATGGCTACACCTTC
CASSRRQGAVDGYTF
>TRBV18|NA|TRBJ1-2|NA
TGTGCCAGCTCACAGTATACAAGCGATGGCTACACCTTC
CASSQYTSDGYTF
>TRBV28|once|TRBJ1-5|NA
TGTGCCAGCAGTGACCTGGCAGACTATAGCAATCAGCCCCAGCATTTT
CASSDLADYSNQPQHF
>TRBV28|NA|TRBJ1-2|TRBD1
TGTGCCAGCAGCGAAGCTGGGACAGGTGCGTGGGCGGGCTATGGCTACACCTTC
CASSEAGTGAWAGYGYTF
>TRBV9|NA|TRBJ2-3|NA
TGTGCCAGCAGCGTAGCCGACAGGTGGAAGAGATCTAGCACAGATACGCAGTATTTT
CASSVADRWKRSSTDTQYF
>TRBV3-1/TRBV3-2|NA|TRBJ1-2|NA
TGTGCCAGCAGCCAAGCCTTCCAGGGAGGCTATGGCTACACCTTC
CASSQAFQGGYGYTF
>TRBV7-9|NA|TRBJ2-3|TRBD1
TGTGCCAGCAGCTTTTACAGGGGGTCTAGCACAGATACGCAGTATTTT
CASSFYRGSSTDTQYF
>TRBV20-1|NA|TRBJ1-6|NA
TGCAGTGCTAGTCTTCCGTTGTATAATTCACCCCTCCACTTT
CSASLPLYNSPLHF
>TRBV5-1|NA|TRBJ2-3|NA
TGCGCCAGCAGCTCCACCAGTACAGATACGCAGTATTTT
CASSSTSTDTQYF